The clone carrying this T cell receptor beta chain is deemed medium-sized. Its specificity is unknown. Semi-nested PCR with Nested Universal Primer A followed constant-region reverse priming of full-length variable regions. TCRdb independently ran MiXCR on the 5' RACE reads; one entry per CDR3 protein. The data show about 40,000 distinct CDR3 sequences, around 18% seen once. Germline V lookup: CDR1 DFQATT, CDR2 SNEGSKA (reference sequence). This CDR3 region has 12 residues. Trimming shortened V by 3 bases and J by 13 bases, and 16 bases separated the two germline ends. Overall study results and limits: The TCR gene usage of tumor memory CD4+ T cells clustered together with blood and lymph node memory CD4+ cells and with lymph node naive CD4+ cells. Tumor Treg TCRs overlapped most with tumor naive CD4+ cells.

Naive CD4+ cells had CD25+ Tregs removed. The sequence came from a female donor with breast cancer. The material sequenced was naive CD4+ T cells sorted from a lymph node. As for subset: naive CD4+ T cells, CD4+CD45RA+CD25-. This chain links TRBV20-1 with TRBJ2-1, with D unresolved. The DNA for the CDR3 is TGCAGTGCTAGCTTAATTACGGGTGATCAGTTCTTC. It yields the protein CSASLITGDQFF.